This TCR beta chain was captured in a study of blood T cell repertoires in COVID-19. The germline gives CDR1 SGDLS, CDR2 YYNGEE. V shed 0 bases and J shed 0 bases, with 10 bases lying between them. The CDR3 is 15 residues long. This table comes from immunoSEQ multiplex PCR, and its TCRdb copy is limited to in-frame clones, with some not included. Of 40,000 to 45,000 clones in the sample, about 88% were seen once. The chain is built from TRBV9 and TRBJ2-7; the D gene is possibly TRBD2 (5 bases). This receptor was identified in a human donor in a cohort sampled during active COVID-19. The sample comprised peripheral blood. In nucleotides, the CDR3 is TGTGCCAGCAGCGTAGGCCCGGGGATCTCCTACGAGCAGTACTTC. Translation gives CASSVGPGISYEQYF.